This paragraph reports one T cell receptor (beta chain). This clonotype was recorded a few times. Its antigen target is currently unknown. The sample holds no much larger clone one base away, and base qualities are not on file. Libraries came from 5' RACE. Reads for this sample came from an Illumina HiSeq 2000. A universal primer binding site was added through template switching, and the final cDNA carried a unique molecular identifier so that TCR cDNA molecules could be counted accurately. First-strand cDNA for TCR alpha and beta chains was synthesized from specific primers in the conserved constant-segment region. Each cDNA library was double barcoded, with a SMART-Mk sample barcode plus Illumina barcodes, to control for contamination. TruSeq adapter sequences and Illumina sample barcodes were added in two successive PCR steps. The Illumina HiSeq platform was used with custom primers to sequence TCR alpha and beta cDNA libraries. As for how the authors treated the data: MiGEC processed the raw reads to extract unique molecular identifiers, while MiXCR was used to determine the CDR3 positions. Recombination models were inferred per individual with the repgenHMM and IGoR tools using an EM algorithm. The analysis of shared clonotypes was done with the tcR package in R, with sharing normalized by the product of cloneset sizes. To study raw recombination without the effects of thymic and clonal selection, out-of-frame nonproductive sequences were analyzed. TCRdb reprocessing: public reads trimmed at Q25 with fastp, clones called with MiXCR, in-frame beta chains kept. Each record represents a unique CDR3 protein, reported with the most common genes and DNA among its rows. These V and J calls originate from TCRdb's pipeline instead of the authors' own analysis. This sample is represented by just over 450,000 distinct CDR3 sequences; 12% to 15% of them were singletons. Jointly, the top ten make up around 0.57% of the sample.

There are 14 amino acids in the CDR3, from cysteine to phenylalanine inclusive. CDR3 DNA only is kept here, 42 bases in frame from base 1. Looking up the germline V gene (reference sequence) yields CDR1 DFQATT and CDR2 SNEGSKA. Trimming takes 5 bases from V and 1 base from J, and the germline ends sit 11 bases apart. This sample was included in a study of identical twins (dated by TCRdb to 2016 to 2018). Regarding the study in general: The study deep-sequenced TCR alpha and beta repertoires from monozygotic twins, unrelated adults of various ages and cord blood to test whether fetal clonotypes persist. To rule out contamination, replicate twin experiments were performed at different times with different library preparation protocols. The research as a whole found: Fewer insertions were carried by abundant cord blood beta clonotypes, a similar but weaker trend appeared in young adult naive repertoires, and no such trend appeared in memory repertoires. In monozygotic twins, recombination models systematically underestimated out-of-frame TCR alpha sharing, but the models matched the sharing seen between unrelated individuals. A weaker excess of twin sharing was found in beta out-of-frame sequences because the signal-to-noise ratio was lowered by fewer shared sequences. Because the same donors could not be followed over many years, the conclusions relied on cross-sectional statistical analysis. Zero-insertion analyses could be partly confounded by invariant T cells such as MAIT and iNKT, although diverse VJ usage argued against such confounding for most clonotypes. Out-of-frame TCR alpha sequences shared between twins showed an excess of low generation-probability sequences compared with coincidental sharing between unrelated individuals.

All donors were healthy Caucasians. Three pairs of female monozygotic twins, all aged roughly 18 to 29 years, made up the twin cohort. Positive isolation kits from Invitrogen were used to isolate the CD4+ and CD8+ T cell populations. The sample was also reused in another study, on yellow fever vaccine responses in identical twins. Per the second study: According to the authors, the vaccine-induced T cell response in identical twins seemed to be partly convergent and partly specific to each individual. The study precisely tracked vaccine-responding T cell clones in identical twins.

The sample taken for sequencing was CD4+ T cells sorted from blood. The chain is made from TRBV20-1 and TRBJ2-2, with no confident D gene call. The TCR sequence derives from a woman between 18 and 29 years old in good health. The CDR3 in this case is CSARQSENTGELFF. The sequenced DNA is TGCAGTGCTCGCCAATCGGAGAACACCGGGGAGCTGTTTTTT.